The rows below give T cell receptor beta chains drawn from one sample of a study of T cell clones after liver transplantation. Only in-frame clones appear in the TCRdb table, and some are missing; sequencing was by immunoSEQ multiplex PCR. The repertoire holds more than 95,000 clones, with 90% as singletons. The sample consisted of CD4+ T cells from blood, taken 12 months after liver transplant. The receptors derive from a human patient who received a liver transplant. Some of the T cells might come from the graft donor. The CDR3 runs from the conserved cysteine through the conserved F or W. D genes are given only for firm matches. Clone size is stated in some rows and not others, as once, few, many or a class when expanded.

D: TRBD1; V: TRBV7-2; J: TRBJ1-5; size: .; DNA: TGTGCCAGCAGCCTGGGACAGCCTGATAATCAGCCCCAGCATTTT; CDR3: CASSLGQPDNQPQHF
D: .; V: TRBV25-1; J: TRBJ2-1; size: .; DNA: TGTGCCAGCAGTGAATTGGGGGGAGTGGCCAATGAGCAGTTCTTC; CDR3: CASSELGGVANEQFF
D: .; V: TRBV28; J: TRBJ1-5; size: once; DNA: TGTGCCAGCAGCCCCCTCGTAGTTTTCGAACATAGCAATCAGCCCCAGCATTTT; CDR3: CASSPLVVFEHSNQPQHF
D: .; V: TRBV2; J: TRBJ1-5; size: .; DNA: TGTGCCAGCGTCCAGGGTAGCAATCAGCCCCAGCATTTT; CDR3: CASVQGSNQPQHF
D: .; V: TRBV27; J: TRBJ2-7; size: .; DNA: TGTGCCAGCAGTTTAATTAGGGGGAAGTACTTC; CDR3: CASSLIRGKYF
D: .; V: TRBV10-3; J: TRBJ2-5; size: .; DNA: TGTGCCATCAGTGGGGCGTACCAAGAGACCCAGTACTTC; CDR3: CAISGAYQETQYF
D: .; V: TRBV6-5; J: TRBJ1-1; size: .; DNA: TGTGCCAGCAGGGGCGGACAGAACACTGAAGCTTTCTTT; CDR3: CASRGGQNTEAFF
D: .; V: TRBV30; J: TRBJ1-1; size: .; DNA: TGTGCCTCCCTAGACAGGAAGGTTTTGAAGAACACTGAAGCTTTCTTT; CDR3: CASLDRKVLKNTEAFF
D: .; V: TRBV5-8; J: TRBJ2-7; size: once; DNA: TGTGCCAGCAGGCGACTGAAAGCCTACGAGCAGTACTTC; CDR3: CASRRLKAYEQYF
D: TRBD1; V: TRBV19; J: TRBJ2-6; size: once; DNA: TGTGCCAGTAGTTGGGGATACTGGGACAGTCTCCTCTCTGGGGCCAACGTCCTGACTTTC; CDR3: CASSWGYWDSLLSGANVLTF
D: TRBD2; V: TRBV11-3; J: TRBJ2-5; size: .; DNA: TGTGCCAGCAGCTTAGAGAAGCGGGAGTGGAGGGAGACCCAGTACTTC; CDR3: CASSLEKREWRETQYF
D: .; V: TRBV4-2; J: TRBJ1-4; size: .; DNA: TGTGCCAGCAGCCAAGATTTCGGGGAAGGGGGAAAACTGTTTTTT; CDR3: CASSQDFGEGGKLFF
D: .; V: TRBV5-5; J: TRBJ1-3; size: .; DNA: TGTGCCAGCAGCTTGTATGTCTCTGGAAACACCATATATTTT; CDR3: CASSLYVSGNTIYF
D: .; V: TRBV11-2; J: TRBJ2-7; size: .; DNA: TGTGCCAGCAGCTTAGACTGGAACCGCTACGAGCAGTACTTC; CDR3: CASSLDWNRYEQYF
D: .; V: TRBV6-6; J: TRBJ2-5; size: .; DNA: TGTGCCAGCAGTTACTCCCTCTCTGGGGAGACCCAGTACTTC; CDR3: CASSYSLSGETQYF
D: .; V: TRBV4-2; J: TRBJ2-3; size: .; DNA: TGTGCCAGCAGCCAAGCCGCAGCCCGAAGGACAGATACGCAGTATTTT; CDR3: CASSQAAARRTDTQYF
D: .; V: TRBV27; J: TRBJ1-5; size: .; DNA: TGTGCCAGCAGTCCCCTAGGTCAGCCCCAGCATTTT; CDR3: CASSPLGQPQHF
D: .; V: TRBV5-1; J: TRBJ2-2; size: .; DNA: TGCGCCAGCAGCTCGGCAGGGGTGAACACCGGGGAGCTGTTTTTT; CDR3: CASSSAGVNTGELFF
D: .; V: TRBV4-2; J: TRBJ2-1; size: .; DNA: TGTGCCAGCAGCCAAGCAACTAGCTCCTACAATGAGCAGTTCTTC; CDR3: CASSQATSSYNEQFF
D: .; V: TRBV6-5; J: TRBJ2-2; size: .; DNA: TGTGCCAGCAGCTCCGGACCGAACACCGGGGAGCTGTTTTTT; CDR3: CASSSGPNTGELFF
D: TRBD2; V: TRBV13; J: TRBJ2-3; size: .; DNA: TGTGCCAGCAGCCTAGGACTAGCGGGAGATACGAAGACCACAGATACGCAGTATTTT; CDR3: CASSLGLAGDTKTTDTQYF
D: TRBD2; V: TRBV28; J: TRBJ2-3; size: .; DNA: TGTGCCAGCGCCCCCGGGGGGGCTGGGGGACGGGCAGATACGCAGTATTTT; CDR3: CASAPGGAGGRADTQYF
D: .; V: TRBV5-1; J: TRBJ2-7; size: .; DNA: TGCGCCAGCAGCTTGGGGCGGACCAGGAGCTCCTACGAGCAGTACTTC; CDR3: CASSLGRTRSSYEQYF
D: TRBD1; V: TRBV9; J: TRBJ2-6; size: .; DNA: TGTGCCAGCAGCGGACAGGGCTGGAGCTCTGGGGCCAACGTCCTGACTTTC; CDR3: CASSGQGWSSGANVLTF
D: TRBD1; V: TRBV6-5; J: TRBJ1-4; size: once; DNA: TGTGCCAGCAGTTACGGTGGGACAGGGGAAAAACTGTTTTTT; CDR3: CASSYGGTGEKLFF
D: TRBD2; V: TRBV19; J: TRBJ2-7; size: .; DNA: TGTGCCAGTAGCACTCTTGGACGGAGGACTAGCGGCTACGAGCAGTACTTC; CDR3: CASSTLGRRTSGYEQYF
D: TRBD2; V: TRBV28; J: TRBJ2-7; size: .; DNA: TGTGCCAGCAGTTTATCCGGGGTAGGGAGAGGGTTAGGGAGCGGGGACGAGCAGTACTTC; CDR3: CASSLSGVGRGLGSGDEQYF
D: TRBD2; V: TRBV4-1; J: TRBJ2-3; size: .; DNA: TGCGCCAGCAGCCAATTGGGGACTAGCGGCACAGATACGCAGTATTTT; CDR3: CASSQLGTSGTDTQYF
D: TRBD2; V: TRBV9; J: TRBJ2-7; size: .; DNA: TGTGCCAGCAGCGGGGGTAGCGGGAGAGGCTACGAGCAGTACTTC; CDR3: CASSGGSGRGYEQYF
D: TRBD1; V: TRBV28; J: TRBJ2-7; size: once; DNA: TGTGCCAGCAGACGACAGGGGTGGTACGAGCAGTACTTC; CDR3: CASRRQGWYEQYF
D: .; V: TRBV11-2; J: TRBJ1-3; size: .; DNA: TGTGCCAGCAGCTTAGTGGTGCGAGCTGGAAACACCATATATTTT; CDR3: CASSLVVRAGNTIYF
D: TRBD2; V: TRBV30; J: TRBJ2-1; size: .; DNA: TGTGCCTGGAGTCGACAAGGGACTAGCGGGAGGGCCTACAATGAGCAGTTCTTC; CDR3: CAWSRQGTSGRAYNEQFF
D: TRBD2; V: TRBV7-3; J: TRBJ2-7; size: .; DNA: TGTGCCAGCAGCCCCGTTACGGGACTAGCGGATTCCTACTACGAGCAGTACTTC; CDR3: CASSPVTGLADSYYEQYF
D: .; V: TRBV5-1; J: TRBJ2-5; size: .; DNA: TGCGCCAGCAGCTTCGGTCAGGGGACGGGGAGAGAGACCCAGTACTTC; CDR3: CASSFGQGTGRETQYF
D: .; V: TRBV28; J: TRBJ1-2; size: .; DNA: TGTGCCAGCAGTGTAGGGGCCTTGGGGGGCTATGGCTACACCTTC; CDR3: CASSVGALGGYGYTF
D: TRBD2; V: TRBV7-2; J: TRBJ2-3; size: .; DNA: TGTGCCAGCAGCTTGTGGGGACCGGGGGGAGATACGCAGTATTTT; CDR3: CASSLWGPGGDTQYF
D: .; V: TRBV19; J: TRBJ1-3; size: .; DNA: TGTGCCAGTAGTATAAGTGGGACTGGAAACACCATATATTTT; CDR3: CASSISGTGNTIYF
D: .; V: TRBV5-1; J: TRBJ2-1; size: .; DNA: TGCGCCAGCAGCTTGGTAGCGGCTAGGGGGAGTAATGAGCAGTTCTTC; CDR3: CASSLVAARGSNEQFF
D: .; V: TRBV2; J: TRBJ1-3; size: .; DNA: TGTGCCAGCATGGAACGGTTCTCTGGAAACACCATATATTTT; CDR3: CASMERFSGNTIYF
D: TRBD2; V: TRBV5-1; J: TRBJ2-3; size: .; DNA: TGCGCCAGCAGCTTGGGCCTAGCGGGGTTTGTTTCAGATACGCAGTATTTT; CDR3: CASSLGLAGFVSDTQYF
D: .; V: TRBV19; J: TRBJ2-1; size: .; DNA: TGTGCCAGTAGTCTACACAATGAGCAGTTCTTC; CDR3: CASSLHNEQFF
D: .; V: TRBV28; J: TRBJ1-3; size: few; DNA: TGTGCCAGCAGTTTGAGCTCTGGAAACACCATATATTTT; CDR3: CASSLSSGNTIYF
D: TRBD2; V: TRBV7-2; J: TRBJ2-1; size: .; DNA: TGTGCCAGCAGCTCTTCCGAGCTAGCGGGATCTGACAATGAGCAGTTCTTC; CDR3: CASSSSELAGSDNEQFF
D: TRBD2; V: TRBV9; J: TRBJ2-1; size: .; DNA: TGTGCCAGCAGCGTGGGGACTAGCGCGAATGAGCAGTTCTTC; CDR3: CASSVGTSANEQFF
D: TRBD2; V: TRBV10-1; J: TRBJ2-5; size: .; DNA: TGCGCCAGCAGTGAGTCGCCTCCGGGAGGGCCGGGAGAGACCCAGTACTTC; CDR3: CASSESPPGGPGETQYF
D: TRBD2; V: TRBV5-4; J: TRBJ2-1; size: .; DNA: TGTGCCAGCAGCTTGCCGGCAGGGAGGGTTTCGTTCTTC; CDR3: CASSLPAGRVSFF
D: TRBD2; V: TRBV7-8; J: TRBJ2-1; size: .; DNA: TGTGCCAGCAGCTCCACGCCGGGACTAGTAGGTGAGCAGTTCTTC; CDR3: CASSSTPGLVGEQFF
D: TRBD1; V: TRBV7-9; J: TRBJ2-1; size: .; DNA: TGTGCCAGCGCCATTGGGGACAGGCTTTACAATGAGCAGTTCTTC; CDR3: CASAIGDRLYNEQFF
D: TRBD2; V: TRBV18; J: TRBJ2-7; size: .; DNA: TGTGCCAGCGGGAGGACTAGCGGGAGTTACGAGCAGTACTTC; CDR3: CASGRTSGSYEQYF
D: TRBD1; V: TRBV6-5; J: TRBJ2-1; size: .; DNA: TGTGCCAGCAGTTACAGGGGGCGAGGGGACAATGAGCAGTTCTTC; CDR3: CASSYRGRGDNEQFF
D: .; V: TRBV28; J: TRBJ1-2; size: .; DNA: TGTGCCAGCAGACCGGACACCTTTAACTATGGCTACACCTTC; CDR3: CASRPDTFNYGYTF
D: TRBD2; V: TRBV27; J: TRBJ2-1; size: .; DNA: TGTGCCAGCAGTGCTCTTGGAGCGGGAGTACACAATGAGCAGTTCTTC; CDR3: CASSALGAGVHNEQFF
D: .; V: TRBV7-2; J: TRBJ2-5; size: .; DNA: TGTGCCAGCTCCTGGACCGGTGGAGAGACCCAGTACTTC; CDR3: CASSWTGGETQYF